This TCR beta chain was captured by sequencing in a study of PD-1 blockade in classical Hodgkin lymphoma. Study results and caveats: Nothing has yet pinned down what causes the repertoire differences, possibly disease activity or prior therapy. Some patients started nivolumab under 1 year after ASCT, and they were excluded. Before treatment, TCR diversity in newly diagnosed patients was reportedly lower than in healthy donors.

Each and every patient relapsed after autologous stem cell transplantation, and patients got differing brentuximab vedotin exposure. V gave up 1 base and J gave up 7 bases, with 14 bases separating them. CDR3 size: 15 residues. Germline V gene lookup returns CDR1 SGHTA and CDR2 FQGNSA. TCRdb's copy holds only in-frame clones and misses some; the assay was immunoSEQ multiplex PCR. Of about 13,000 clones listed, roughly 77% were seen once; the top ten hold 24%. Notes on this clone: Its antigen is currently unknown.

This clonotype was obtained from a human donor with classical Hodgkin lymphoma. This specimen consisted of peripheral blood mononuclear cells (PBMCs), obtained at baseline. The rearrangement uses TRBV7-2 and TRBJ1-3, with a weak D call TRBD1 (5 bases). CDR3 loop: CASSLVRLNRNTIYF. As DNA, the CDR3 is TGTGCCAGCAGCTTAGTCAGGCTTAACAGGAACACCATATATTTT.